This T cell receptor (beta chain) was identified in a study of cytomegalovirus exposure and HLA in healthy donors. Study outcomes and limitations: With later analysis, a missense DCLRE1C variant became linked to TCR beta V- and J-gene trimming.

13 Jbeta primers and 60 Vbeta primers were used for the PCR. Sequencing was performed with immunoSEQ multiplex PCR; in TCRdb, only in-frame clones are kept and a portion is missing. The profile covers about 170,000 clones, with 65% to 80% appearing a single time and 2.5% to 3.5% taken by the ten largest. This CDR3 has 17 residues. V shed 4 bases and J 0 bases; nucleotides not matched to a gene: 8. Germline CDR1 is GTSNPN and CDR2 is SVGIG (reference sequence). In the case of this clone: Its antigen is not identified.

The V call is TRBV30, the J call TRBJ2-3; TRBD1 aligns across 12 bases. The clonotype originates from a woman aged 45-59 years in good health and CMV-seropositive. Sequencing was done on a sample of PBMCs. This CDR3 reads CAWTPGTGGWSTDTQYF. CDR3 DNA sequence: TGTGCCTGGACCCCCGGGACAGGGGGCTGGAGCACAGATACGCAGTATTTT.